The 27 T cell receptor beta chains presented below share a single source sample, sequenced in a study of pediatric ulcerative colitis. Some clones are missing from TCRdb's copy, which holds only in-frame ones; the method was immunoSEQ multiplex PCR. The table records fewer than 13,000 clones, 82% of them present only once. One to two pinch biopsies were taken from the rectum during colonoscopy. The sequenced sample was gut tissue. These receptors originate from a girl aged 10 to 17 who was a control in a study of pediatric ulcerative colitis.

The chain recombines TRBV5-1 with TRBJ2-2; D may be TRBD2 (6 bases). CDR1 is SGHRS, CDR2 YFSETQ, per germline. Trimming took 4 bases from V and 5 from J, leaving 18 bases between them. This CDR3 is built from 16 residues. CDR3 amino acids: CASSPGLIAGTGELFF. The CDR3 DNA sequence: TGCGCCAGCAGCCCAGGACTGATCGCGGGGACCGGGGAGCTGTTTTTT.

The chain uses TRBV27 and TRBJ2-5; 11 bases are a match to TRBD2. J was trimmed by 4 bases and V by 6 bases; bases with no gene match: 13. The CDR3 is 17 amino acids. The germline gives CDR1 MNHEY, CDR2 SMNVEV (reference sequence). Written as DNA, the CDR3 is TGTGCCAGCAGGCCACCTCCTACTAGCGGGAGTCGAGAGACCCAGTACTTC. Its translation is CASRPPPTSGSRETQYF.

The V gene is TRBV5-1, the J gene TRBJ2-1; D could derive from TRBD1 or TRBD2 (6 bases each). In germline, CDR1 is SGHRS, CDR2 YFSETQ. The CDR3 spans 13 residues. V was pared by 4 bases and J by 10 bases, with 15 bases between. The CDR3 here is CASSQTEGGEQFF. The CDR3 bases are TGCGCCAGCAGCCAGACAGAGGGGGGAGAGCAGTTCTTC.

The chain recombines TRBV27 with TRBJ2-7; 7 nucleotides line up with TRBD1. After removal of 10 bases from V and 2 bases from J, the junction contained 5 bases not matched to a gene. The germline V gene encodes CDR1 MNHEY and CDR2 SMNVEV (reference sequence). The CDR3 runs 12 residues. CDR3 region: CATRDSTYEQYF. CDR3 sequence (DNA): TGTGCCACTCGGGACAGTACCTACGAGCAGTACTTC.

This clone has only a few counts. The chain couples TRBV10-3 to TRBJ2-7; 12 bases are shared with TRBD2. There are 19 residues in the CDR3. V lost 2 bases to trimming and J lost 4 bases; unmatched junction nucleotides: 15. Germline V lookup: CDR1 ENHRY, CDR2 SYGVKD. CDR3 sequence: CAISEEPKGLAGDLYEQYF. The CDR3 DNA follows: TGTGCCATCAGTGAGGAACCCAAGGGACTAGCGGGTGACCTTTACGAGCAGTACTTC.

The chain combines TRBV5-4 with TRBJ2-2; TRBD2 aligns across 14 bases. CDR1 is SGHNT and CDR2 is YYREEE in the germline V gene (reference sequence). The length of the CDR3 is 19 residues. The trim removed 4 bases at V and 1 base at J, leaving 9 bases unmatched. The CDR3 coding sequence is TGTGCCAGCAGCCCCGGGACTAGCGGGAGTCGGCGGAACACCGGGGAGCTGTTTTTT. It specifies CASSPGTSGSRRNTGELFF.

The rearrangement joins TRBV5-1 to TRBJ2-2; D unclear. Germline CDR1 SGHRS, CDR2 YFSETQ. CDR3 length: 15 residues. Trimming took off 2 bases at V and 0 bases at J, with 8 bases between the two ends. The CDR3 loop is CASSLSPSNTGELFF. In DNA form, the CDR3 reads TGCGCCAGCAGCTTAAGTCCCTCGAACACCGGGGAGCTGTTTTTT.

V gene TRBV5-6 combines with J gene TRBJ1-2; TRBD1 agrees at 8 bases. The CDR3 is 15 residues long. The V and J ends lost 2 bases and 8 bases, in that order; junction bases with no gene match: 11. The germline V gene has CDR1 SGHDT and CDR2 YYEEEE. CDR3 amino acids: CASSLISGRGQGYTF. The CDR3 DNA reads TGTGCCAGCAGCTTAATTTCGGGCAGGGGGCAAGGCTACACCTTC. The whole variable domain, remainder taken from reference TRBV5-6 and TRBJ1-2, is DAGVTQSPTHLIKTRGQQVTLRCSPKSGHDTVSWYQQALGQGPQFIFQYYEEEERQRGNFPDRFSGHQFPNYSSELNVNALLLGDSALYLCASSLISGRGQGYTFGSGTRLTVV.

The sample holds a few counts of this clone. This chain links TRBV2 with TRBJ2-2; no definite D call. Looked up from germline, CDR1 is SNHLY and CDR2 is FYNNEI. The CDR3 is 12 residues long. V shed 7 bases and J shed 1 base, with 4 bases lying between them. As DNA, the CDR3 is TGTGCCAGCAAACAGAACACCGGGGAGCTGTTTTTT. It codes for CASKQNTGELFF. Full variable domain (remainder filled in from reference TRBV2 and TRBJ2-2): EPEVTQTPSHQVTQMGQEVILRCVPISNHLYFYWYRQILGQKVEFLVSFYNNEISEKSEIFDDQFSVERPDGSNFTLKIRSTKLEDSAMYFCASKQNTGELFFGEGSRLTVL.

This clone appeared once. The rearrangement joins TRBV7-9 to TRBJ2-7, with TRBD1 matching over 7 bases. Germline-derived CDR1 and CDR2 are SEHNR and FQNEAQ (reference sequence). The CDR3 extends over 15 amino acids. V lost 5 bases, J lost 0 bases, and 7 bases stayed unmatched. CDR3 sequence: CASSLGQVPSYEQYF. The CDR3 DNA sequence: TGTGCCAGCAGCCTCGGACAGGTCCCCTCCTACGAGCAGTACTTC.

This clone was detected once. The rearrangement links TRBV7-3 to TRBJ2-7; 8 nucleotides line up with TRBD1. The CDR3 runs 16 residues. Germline V gene sequence: CDR1 SGHTA, CDR2 FQGTGA. Unmatched junction bases numbered 9, after V lost 2 bases and J lost 3 bases. CDR3 nucleotide sequence: TGTGCCAGCAGCTTAGCCGGACAGGGAGCACACTACGAGCAGTACTTC. The encoded protein is CASSLAGQGAHYEQYF.

This clone was seen a few times. The CDR3 sequence: CASSLVPYNEQFF. CDR3 nucleotide sequence: TGTGCCAGCAGCTTAGTTCCCTACAATGAGCAGTTCTTC. The chain employs TRBV7-2 and TRBJ2-1; no clear D. Looked up from germline, CDR1 is SGHTA and CDR2 is FQGNSA. CDR3 length: 13 residues. The V end lost 1 base, the J end lost 2 bases, and 3 bases lay between the germline ends.

J is TRBJ1-2 and V is TRBV6-5; 7 bases align to TRBD1. The germline V gene encodes CDR1 MNHEY and CDR2 SVGAGI. The V segment lost 0 bases and the J segment 8 bases; nucleotides outside the gene matches: 6. The CDR3 is 14 residues long. Written as DNA, the CDR3 is TGTGCCAGCAGTTACTCCACAGGGGTAGACGGCTACACCTTC. Amino acids: CASSYSTGVDGYTF.

This chain connects TRBV6-4 to TRBJ2-1, with 7 bases matching TRBD1. With V trimmed by 2 bases and J by 2 bases, 3 bases remained unmatched. In germline, CDR1 is MRHNA, CDR2 SNTAGT. The CDR3 is 15 residues long. CDR3 nucleotides: TGTGCCAGCAGTGACGGGACAGATCCCTACAATGAGCAGTTCTTC. Translating it yields CASSDGTDPYNEQFF.

The chain's CDR3 is CASSVARRGSTDTQYF. CDR3 sequence (DNA): TGTGCCAGCAGTGTTGCTCGGAGGGGTAGCACAGATACGCAGTATTTT. The rearrangement links TRBV25-1 to TRBJ2-3; D may be TRBD2 (6 bases). Germline loops: CDR1 MGHDK, CDR2 SYGVNS. Deletions cut 4 bases from V and 0 bases from J, with 14 bases between. The CDR3 is made up of 16 amino acids.

This clone was recorded a few times. CDR3 in amino acids: CASSSSGIGYEQYF. The DNA of the CDR3 is TGTGCCAGCAGCTCCAGCGGGATTGGATACGAGCAGTACTTC. The chain recombines TRBV11-2 with TRBJ2-7; TRBD2 agrees at 7 bases. The CDR3 extends over 14 amino acids. Germline CDR1 reads SGHAT; CDR2 reads FQNNGV. The V segment lost 4 bases and the J segment 4 bases; nucleotides outside the gene matches: 7.

V is TRBV6-6 and J is TRBJ1-5, with D tentatively TRBD1 (5 bases). In germline, CDR1 is MNHNY, CDR2 SVGAGI (reference sequence). Between the trimmed V and J ends, which lost 2 bases and 6 bases, there was a span of 8 bases. The CDR3 covers 13 residues. CDR3 loop: CASSYPGGQPQHF. CDR3 in DNA: TGTGCCAGCAGTTACCCGGGGGGTCAGCCCCAGCATTTT.

This rearrangement joins TRBV5-6 to TRBJ1-2; TRBD1 matches at 7 bases. The junction had 5 bases not matched to a gene; V was cut back by 2 bases and J by 4 bases. This CDR3 is 14 amino acids long. Germline-derived CDR1 and CDR2 are SGHDT and YYEEEE. CDR3 bases: TGTGCCAGCAGCTTTCCAGACAGGGTCTATGGCTACACCTTC. Protein: CASSFPDRVYGYTF.

This clone showed up just a few times. CDR3: CASSGTGGAGANVLTF. In DNA, the CDR3 is TGTGCCAGCAGTGGGACAGGGGGCGCTGGGGCCAACGTCCTGACTTTC. The chain recombines TRBV6-4 with TRBJ2-6, with 11 bases lining up with TRBD1. The germline CDR1 and CDR2 sequences are MRHNA and SNTAGT. The CDR3 is made up of 16 amino acids. The trim removed 4 bases at V and 2 bases at J, leaving 1 base unmatched.

The chain couples TRBV10-2 to TRBJ2-7; D gene unclear. With 2 bases removed from V and 1 base from J, the gap between germline ends came to 6 bases. Germline CDR1 and CDR2: WSHSY and SAAADI. CDR3 length equals 13 residues. The CDR3 DNA follows: TGCGCCAGCAGTGAGAGGTATTCCTACGAGCAGTACTTC. Translating it yields CASSERYSYEQYF.

This chain connects TRBV19 to TRBJ2-7, with D unresolved. The CDR3 length is 14 residues. The germline V and J ends were trimmed by 4 bases and 0 bases, with 10 bases remaining between them. Germline CDR1 LNHDA, CDR2 SQIVND (reference sequence). CDR3 region: CASSKQLTSYEQYF. In DNA form, the CDR3 reads TGTGCCAGTAGTAAACAGCTAACCTCCTACGAGCAGTACTTC.

The chain combines TRBV4-1 with TRBJ2-1, with 9 bases that match TRBD2. With V trimmed by 5 bases and J by 9 bases, 14 bases remained unmatched. Germline-derived CDR1 and CDR2 are MGHRA and YSYEKL. This CDR3 region has 16 residues. As DNA, the CDR3 is TGCGCCAGCAGCAGATCCCCGGTAGCGGGAGAGGGTGAGCAGTTCTTC. Its protein product is CASSRSPVAGEGEQFF.

J is TRBJ1-1 and V is TRBV9; 7 nucleotides match TRBD1. Germline V lookup: CDR1 SGDLS, CDR2 YYNGEE. The V and J ends lost 4 bases and 3 bases, in that order; junction bases with no gene match: 9. The CDR3 is made up of 15 amino acids. The DNA for the CDR3 is TGTGCCAGCAGCCGACAGGGTCGGTATGACACTGAAGCTTTCTTT. It codes for CASSRQGRYDTEAFF. Full variable domain (rest looked up from reference TRBV9 and TRBJ1-1): DSGVTQTPKHLITATGQRVTLRCSPRSGDLSVYWYQQSLDQGLQFLIQYYNGEERAKGNILERFSAQQFPDLHSELNLSSLELGDSALYFCASSRQGRYDTEAFFGQGTRLTVV.

The chain joins TRBV7-2 to TRBJ2-7; TRBD2 aligns across 7 bases. The CDR3 runs 15 residues. The germline V gene encodes CDR1 SGHTA and CDR2 FQGNSA. V trimming: 3 bases; J trimming: 1 base; junction bases outside the gene matches: 6. In nucleotides, the CDR3 is TGTGCCAGCAGCTTTGGGGAGGGAGTTTCCTACGAGCAGTACTTC. Protein sequence: CASSFGEGVSYEQYF.

A single count supports this clone. The CDR3, as DNA: TGTGCCAGCAGTCTAACAGGAAACACTGAAGCTTTCTTT. This encodes CASSLTGNTEAFF. The chain combines TRBV6-4 with TRBJ1-1, with a weak D call TRBD1 (5 bases). The CDR3 contains 13 residues. V was clipped by 5 bases and J by 2 bases, with 9 bases between them. Germline CDR1 reads MRHNA; CDR2 reads SNTAGT.

The rearrangement links TRBV12-5 to TRBJ2-1; weak D call: TRBD2 (6 bases). The CDR3 loop spans 12 amino acids. The germline V gene encodes CDR1 LGHNT and CDR2 FRNRAP. V was shortened by 5 bases and J by 9 bases, with 11 bases between the two germline ends. The CDR3 protein is CASGRGEAEQFF. Written as DNA, the CDR3 is TGTGCTAGTGGTCGAGGGGAGGCTGAGCAGTTCTTC. Combining the CDR3 with reference TRBV12-5 and TRBJ2-1 gives the whole variable domain DARVTQTPRHKVTEMGQEVTMRCQPILGHNTVFWYRQTMMQGLELLAYFRNRAPLDDSGMPKDRFSAEMPDATLATLKIQPSEPRDSAVYFCASGRGEAEQFFGPGTRLTVL.

The CDR3 region is CASSSQAGGDGDEQFF. The CDR3 nucleotides read TGTGCCAGCAGCTCTCAAGCGGGAGGGGATGGGGATGAGCAGTTCTTC. The chain uses TRBV11-3 and TRBJ2-1; the match to TRBD2 covers 10 bases. The CDR3 has 16 residues. The ends lost 4 bases at V and 8 bases at J; junction bases unmatched: 11. Germline CDR1 reads SGHNT; CDR2 reads YENEEA.